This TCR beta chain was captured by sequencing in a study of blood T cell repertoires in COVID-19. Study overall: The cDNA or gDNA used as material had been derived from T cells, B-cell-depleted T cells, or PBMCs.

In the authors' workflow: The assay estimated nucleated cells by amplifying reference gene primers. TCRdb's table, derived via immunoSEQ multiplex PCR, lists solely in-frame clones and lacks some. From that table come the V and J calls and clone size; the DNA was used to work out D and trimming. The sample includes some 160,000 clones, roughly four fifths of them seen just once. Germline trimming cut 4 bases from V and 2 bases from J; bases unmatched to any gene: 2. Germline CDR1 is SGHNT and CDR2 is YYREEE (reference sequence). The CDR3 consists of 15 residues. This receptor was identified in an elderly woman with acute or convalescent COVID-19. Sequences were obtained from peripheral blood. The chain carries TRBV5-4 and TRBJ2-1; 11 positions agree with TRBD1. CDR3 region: CASSRDRGAYNEQFF. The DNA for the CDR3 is TGTGCCAGCAGCCGGGACAGGGGGGCCTACAATGAGCAGTTCTTC.